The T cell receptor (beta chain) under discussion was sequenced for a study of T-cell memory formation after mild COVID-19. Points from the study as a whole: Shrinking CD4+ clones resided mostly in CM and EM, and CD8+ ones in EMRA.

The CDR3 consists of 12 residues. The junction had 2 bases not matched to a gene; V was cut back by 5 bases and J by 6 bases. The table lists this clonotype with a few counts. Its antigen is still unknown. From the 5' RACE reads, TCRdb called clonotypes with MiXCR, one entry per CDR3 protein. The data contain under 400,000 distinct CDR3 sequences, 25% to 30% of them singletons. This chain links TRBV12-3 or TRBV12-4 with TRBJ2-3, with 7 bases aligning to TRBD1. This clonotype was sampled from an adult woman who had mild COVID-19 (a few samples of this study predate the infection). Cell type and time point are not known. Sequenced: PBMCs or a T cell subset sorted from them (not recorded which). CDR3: CASSEQGDTQYF. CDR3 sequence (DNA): TGTGCCAGCAGTGAACAGGGGGATACGCAGTATTTT.